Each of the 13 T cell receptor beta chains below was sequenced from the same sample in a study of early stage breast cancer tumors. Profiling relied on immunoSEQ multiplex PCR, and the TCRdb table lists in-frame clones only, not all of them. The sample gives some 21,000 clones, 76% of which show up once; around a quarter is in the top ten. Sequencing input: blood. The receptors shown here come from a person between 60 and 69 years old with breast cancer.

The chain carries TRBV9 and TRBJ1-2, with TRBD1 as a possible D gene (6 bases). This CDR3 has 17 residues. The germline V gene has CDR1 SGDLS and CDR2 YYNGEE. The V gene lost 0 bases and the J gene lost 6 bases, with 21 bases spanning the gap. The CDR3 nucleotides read TGTGCCAGCAGCGTAGGGGGGGGCGACAGGCCATATGATGGCTACACCTTC. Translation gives CASSVGGGDRPYDGYTF.

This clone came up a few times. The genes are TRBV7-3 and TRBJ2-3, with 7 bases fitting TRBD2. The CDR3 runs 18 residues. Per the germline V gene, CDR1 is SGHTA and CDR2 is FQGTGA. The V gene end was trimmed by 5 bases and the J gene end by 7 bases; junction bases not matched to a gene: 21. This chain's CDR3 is CASSPGPPQREAGNTQYF. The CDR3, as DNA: TGTGCCAGCAGCCCCGGACCCCCGCAGCGGGAAGCTGGCAATACGCAGTATTTT.

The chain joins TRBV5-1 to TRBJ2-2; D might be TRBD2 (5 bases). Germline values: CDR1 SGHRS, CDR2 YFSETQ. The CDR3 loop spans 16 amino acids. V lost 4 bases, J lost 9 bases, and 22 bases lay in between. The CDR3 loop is CASSPRPWTVVRELFF. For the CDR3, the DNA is TGCGCCAGCAGCCCCCGCCCCTGGACTGTCGTGAGGGAGCTGTTTTTT. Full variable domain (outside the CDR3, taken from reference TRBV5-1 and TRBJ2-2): KAGVTQTPRYLIKTRGQQVTLSCSPISGHRSVSWYQQTPGQGLQFLFEYFSETQRNKGNFPGRFSGRQFSNSRSEMNVSTLELGDSALYLCASSPRPWTVVRELFFGEGSRLTVL.

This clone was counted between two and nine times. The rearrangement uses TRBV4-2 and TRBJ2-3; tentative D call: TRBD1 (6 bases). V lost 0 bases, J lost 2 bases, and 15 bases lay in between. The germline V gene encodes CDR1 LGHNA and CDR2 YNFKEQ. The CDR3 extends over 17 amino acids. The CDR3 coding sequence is TGTGCCAGCAGCCAAGAATGGGGGCTGGTTCTCACAGATACGCAGTATTTT. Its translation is CASSQEWGLVLTDTQYF.

The DNA for the CDR3 is TGCGCCAGCGCTCTGGTCCCGGACAATGAGCAGTTCTTC. Translation gives CASALVPDNEQFF. V and J are TRBV5-1 and TRBJ2-1, with unresolved D. V was pared by 7 bases and J by 5 bases, with 13 bases between. Germline loops: CDR1 SGHRS, CDR2 YFSETQ. The CDR3 extends over 13 amino acids. Full variable domain (rest looked up from reference TRBV5-1 and TRBJ2-1): KAGVTQTPRYLIKTRGQQVTLSCSPISGHRSVSWYQQTPGQGLQFLFEYFSETQRNKGNFPGRFSGRQFSNSRSEMNVSTLELGDSALYLCASALVPDNEQFFGPGTRLTVL.

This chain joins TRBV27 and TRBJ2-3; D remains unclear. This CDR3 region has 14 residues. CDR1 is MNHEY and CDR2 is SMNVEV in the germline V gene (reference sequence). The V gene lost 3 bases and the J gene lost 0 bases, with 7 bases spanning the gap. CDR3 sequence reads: CASSLPSSTDTQYF. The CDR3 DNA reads TGTGCCAGCAGTTTGCCTAGTAGCACAGATACGCAGTATTTT.

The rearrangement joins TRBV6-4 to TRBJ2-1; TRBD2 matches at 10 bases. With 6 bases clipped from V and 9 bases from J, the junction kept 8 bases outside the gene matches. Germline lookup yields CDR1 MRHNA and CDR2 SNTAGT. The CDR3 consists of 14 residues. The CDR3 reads CASRIGSGRGEQFF. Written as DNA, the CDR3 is TGTGCCAGCAGGATCGGGAGCGGGAGGGGTGAGCAGTTCTTC.

The DNA of the CDR3 is TGTGCCAGTAAACCACAGGGGAAACACACTGAAGCTTTCTTT. Encoded protein: CASKPQGKHTEAFF. This chain uses TRBV19 with TRBJ1-1; 7 bases fit TRBD1. The CDR3 runs 14 residues. Losses at the gene ends were 7 bases for V and 3 bases for J; bases not matched to a gene: 8. Germline-derived CDR1 and CDR2 are LNHDA and SQIVND (reference sequence). The complete variable domain, with remaining parts taken from reference TRBV19 and TRBJ1-1, reads DGGITQSPKYLFRKEGQNVTLSCEQNLNHDAMYWYRQDPGQGLRLIYYSQIVNDFQKGDIAEGYSVSREKKESFPLTVTSAQKNPTAFYLCASKPQGKHTEAFFGQGTRLTVV.

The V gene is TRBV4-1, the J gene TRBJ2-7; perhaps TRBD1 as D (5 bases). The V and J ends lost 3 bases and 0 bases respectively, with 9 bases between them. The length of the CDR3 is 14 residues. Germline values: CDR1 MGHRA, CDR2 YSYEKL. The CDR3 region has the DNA TGCGCCAGCAGCCAGGGCGACAGCTCCTACGAGCAGTACTTC. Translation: CASSQGDSSYEQYF.

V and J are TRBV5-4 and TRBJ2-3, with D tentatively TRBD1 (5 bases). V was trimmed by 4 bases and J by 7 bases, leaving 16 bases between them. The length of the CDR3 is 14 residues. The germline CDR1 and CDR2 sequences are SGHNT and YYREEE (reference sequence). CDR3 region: CASSQGWGSNTQYF. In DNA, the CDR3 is TGTGCCAGCAGCCAGGGCTGGGGTTCGAATACGCAGTATTTT.

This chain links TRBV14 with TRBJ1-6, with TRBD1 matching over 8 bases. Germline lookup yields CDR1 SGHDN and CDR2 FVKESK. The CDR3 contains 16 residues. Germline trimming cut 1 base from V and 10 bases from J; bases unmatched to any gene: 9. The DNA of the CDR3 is TGTGCCAGCAGCCAAGGGAACTCAGGGGGCTGGTCACCCCTCCACTTT. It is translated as CASSQGNSGGWSPLHF.

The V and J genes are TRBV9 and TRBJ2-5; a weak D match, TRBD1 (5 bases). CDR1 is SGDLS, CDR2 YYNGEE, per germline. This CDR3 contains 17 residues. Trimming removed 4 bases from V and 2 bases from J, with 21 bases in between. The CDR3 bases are TGTGCCAGCAGCTTCGAATTTGGGGCCATCGTACAAGAGACCCAGTACTTC. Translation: CASSFEFGAIVQETQYF.

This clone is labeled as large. Here the CDR3 DNA reads TGTGCCAGCAGCCAATTTAGCCTAGCGGTAGACAACGAGTTCTTC. The encoded protein is CASSQFSLAVDNEFF. J is TRBJ2-1 and V is TRBV16; 7 bases are shared with TRBD2. Germline lookup yields CDR1 KGHSY and CDR2 FQNENV. This CDR3 comprises 15 residues. V dropped 1 base and J dropped 14; count of bases not matched to a gene: 14.